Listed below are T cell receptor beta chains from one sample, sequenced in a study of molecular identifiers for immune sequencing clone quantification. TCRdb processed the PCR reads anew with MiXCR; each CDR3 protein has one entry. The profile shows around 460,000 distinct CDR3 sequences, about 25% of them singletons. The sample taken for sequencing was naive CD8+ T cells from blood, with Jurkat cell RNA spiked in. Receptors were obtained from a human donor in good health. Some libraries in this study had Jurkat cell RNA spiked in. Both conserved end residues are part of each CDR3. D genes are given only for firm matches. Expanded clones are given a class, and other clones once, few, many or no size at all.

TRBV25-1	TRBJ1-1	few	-	TGTGCCAGCAGTGCCTTGGGGTTTGGCACTGAAGCTTTCTTT	CASSALGFGTEAFF
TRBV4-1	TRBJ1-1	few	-	TGCGCCAGCAGCCAAGATAGGGGGGGAAAGGGGAACACTGAAGCTTTCTTT	CASSQDRGGKGNTEAFF
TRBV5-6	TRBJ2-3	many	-	TGTGCCAGCAGCTGGGGGGGCTTCACAGATACGCAGTATTTT	CASSWGGFTDTQYF
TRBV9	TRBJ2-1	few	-	TGTGCCAGCGCCCTCGCGGGCGGGTTCGATGAGCAGTTCTTC	CASALAGGFDEQFF
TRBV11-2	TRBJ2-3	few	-	TGTGCCAGCAGCCCCCACCCGGGGGCGGGCACAGATACGCAGTATTTT	CASSPHPGAGTDTQYF
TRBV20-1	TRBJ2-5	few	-	TGCAGTGCTAGATCCGCCGCGGACGGGACCCAGTACTTC	CSARSAADGTQYF
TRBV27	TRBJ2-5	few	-	TGTGCCAGCAGTACCTCACCCAGGGGTACGGGGACCCAGTACTTC	CASSTSPRGTGTQYF
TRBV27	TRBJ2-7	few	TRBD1	TGTGCCAGCAGTCTTGGACAGGGTGAGGTCGAGCAGTACTTC	CASSLGQGEVEQYF
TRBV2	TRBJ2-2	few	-	TGTGCCAGCAAGGACTCCCCTCGCGGGGAGCTGTTTTTT	CASKDSPRGELFF
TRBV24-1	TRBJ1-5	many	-	TGTGCCACCAGTGATTTGACGGGTTACGGCCAGCATTTT	CATSDLTGYGQHF
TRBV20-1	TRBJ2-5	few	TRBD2	TGCAGTGCTTTCCACGAGATACTAGCGGGGGACATCCAAGAGACCCAGTACTTC	CSAFHEILAGDIQETQYF
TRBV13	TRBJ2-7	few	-	TGTGCCAGCAGCTTAGGGCCAACAGGCAGCTCCTACGAGCAGTACTTC	CASSLGPTGSSYEQYF
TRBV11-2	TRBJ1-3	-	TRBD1	TGTGCCAGCAGCTTATTGGGACAGGGTTCGGGAAACACCATATATTTT	CASSLLGQGSGNTIYF
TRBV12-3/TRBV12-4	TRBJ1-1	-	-	TGTGCCAGCACCCACGGGTGGTCTGAAGCTTTCTTT	CASTHGWSEAFF
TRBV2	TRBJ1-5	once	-	TGTGCCACCAGAGAGACAGAGTCAAATCGGCCCCAGCATTTT	CATRETESNRPQHF
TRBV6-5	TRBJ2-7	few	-	TGTGCCAGCTACGGACCACCGGAGGGGTCGAGTAGCGGAGGACACAGCTCCTACGAGCAGTACTTC	CASYGPPEGSSSGGHSSYEQYF
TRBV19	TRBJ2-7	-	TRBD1	TGTGCCAGTAGTATAGTCTCGACAGGGTGGAACGAGCAGTACTTC	CASSIVSTGWNEQYF
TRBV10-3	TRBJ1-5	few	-	TGTGCCATCAGTGAGAGCGGAAATAGCAATCAGCCCCAGCATTTT	CAISESGNSNQPQHF
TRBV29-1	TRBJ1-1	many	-	TGCAGCGTCGTAGGTCGGATGAACACTGAAGCTTTCTTT	CSVVGRMNTEAFF
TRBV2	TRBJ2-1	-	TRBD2	TGTGCCAGCAGCCCCGTAGCGGGAGCTTGGGATGAGCAGTTCTTC	CASSPVAGAWDEQFF
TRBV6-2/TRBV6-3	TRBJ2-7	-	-	TGTGCCAGCAGTTATGACAGGAGTCACGAGCAGTACTTC	CASSYDRSHEQYF
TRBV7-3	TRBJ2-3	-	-	TGTGCCAGCAGCCTCGTGGGGGCTCAAGATACGCAGTATTTT	CASSLVGAQDTQYF